The rows below give T cell receptor beta chains drawn from one sample of a study of shared clonotypes between healthy human individuals. Only in-frame clones appear in the TCRdb table, and some are missing; sequencing was by immunoSEQ multiplex PCR. This sample has 2,500,000 or so clones; 93% occur once, and the top ten carry about 0.38%. Sequencing input: naive CD4+ T cells from PBMCs. The source of these receptors is a man younger than 35 in good health. Some clones in this sample may be carry-over from other donors' samples. Both conserved end residues are part of each CDR3. D genes are given only for firm matches. Clone size is given for some rows only: seen once, a few or many times, or a class if the clone is expanded.

CATGLAGSYEQYF | TGTGCCACCGGACTAGCTGGTTCCTACGAGCAGTACTTC | TRBD2 | . | TRBJ2-7 | TRBV10-3
CASTRPGGTEAFF | TGTGCCAGCACTCGACCTGGGGGTACTGAAGCTTTCTTT | . | . | TRBJ1-1 | TRBV6-5
CASNKPGLLSYEQYF | TGTGCCAGCAACAAGCCGGGACTCCTGTCCTACGAGCAGTACTTC | . | . | TRBJ2-7 | TRBV28
CASSPSRAGDYTF | TGTGCCAGCTCACCATCTCGGGCAGGGGACTACACCTTC | . | . | TRBJ1-2 | TRBV18
CATSIRRLVFADTQYF | TGTGCCACCTCCATCCGAAGGCTGGTCTTCGCAGATACGCAGTATTTT | . | . | TRBJ2-3 | TRBV28
CASTVRGGSNQPQHF | TGTGCCAGCACTGTCAGGGGAGGAAGCAATCAGCCCCAGCATTTT | . | . | TRBJ1-5 | TRBV28
CAWSVISGGPAGQETQYF | TGTGCCTGGAGTGTAATTTCGGGGGGTCCTGCGGGCCAAGAGACCCAGTACTTC | TRBD2 | . | TRBJ2-5 | TRBV30
CASSPLAGGSTGELFF | TGTGCCAGTAGCCCACTAGCGGGAGGGTCCACCGGGGAGCTGTTTTTT | TRBD2 | . | TRBJ2-2 | TRBV19
CASSLSRGKDYGYTF | TGTGCCAGCAGTTTATCGAGAGGGAAGGACTATGGCTACACCTTC | . | . | TRBJ1-2 | TRBV27
CATRSGAASTEAFF | TGTGCCACAAGGTCGGGGGCCGCTAGCACTGAAGCTTTCTTT | . | once | TRBJ1-1 | TRBV19
CASSQGRGDSPLHF | TGTGCCAGCAGCCAAGGACGGGGGGATTCACCCCTCCACTTT | . | . | TRBJ1-6 | TRBV6-5
CASSHERESADTQYF | TGTGCCAGCAGCCACGAGCGGGAGTCGGCAGATACGCAGTATTTT | TRBD2 | . | TRBJ2-3 | TRBV4-2
CASSLVGEYGYTF | TGTGCCAGCAGTTTAGTCGGGGAATATGGCTACACCTTC | . | . | TRBJ1-2 | TRBV28
CASSILPTGRAGYGYTF | TGTGCCAGTAGTATCCTCCCGACAGGCCGAGCGGGCTATGGCTACACCTTC | . | . | TRBJ1-2 | TRBV19
CASSSAGADTQYF | TGCGCCAGCAGCTCGGCCGGGGCCGATACGCAGTATTTT | . | . | TRBJ2-3 | TRBV5-1
CASSIGTGPGTQYF | TGTGCCAGCAGTATCGGGACAGGCCCCGGGACCCAGTACTTC | TRBD1 | . | TRBJ2-5 | TRBV2
CASSDLNTEAFF | TGTGCCAGCAGTGACTTGAACACTGAAGCTTTCTTT | . | . | TRBJ1-1 | TRBV6-5
CASSLSAKAAGGRNNEQFF | TGTGCCAGCAGCCTCTCGGCCAAAGCAGCGGGAGGGAGGAACAATGAGCAGTTCTTC | TRBD2 | once | TRBJ2-1 | TRBV7-2
CASSSSRGSRPYNEQFF | TGTGCCAGCAGCTCTAGCCGGGGTAGCCGGCCCTACAATGAGCAGTTCTTC | . | . | TRBJ2-1 | TRBV11-3
CASTKSRLRDVKFEQYF | TGTGCCAGCACCAAATCCCGGCTAAGGGACGTGAAGTTCGAGCAGTACTTC | . | . | TRBJ2-7 | TRBV11-1
CASIPGLADLNEQYF | TGTGCCAGCATACCGGGACTAGCGGACCTCAACGAGCAGTACTTC | TRBD2 | . | TRBJ2-7 | TRBV2
CAWMRLAVGNTIYF | TGTGCCTGGATGAGACTGGCGGTTGGAAACACCATATATTTT | . | . | TRBJ1-3 | TRBV30
CASSPRTQQETQYF | TGTGCCAGCTCACCACGAACCCAGCAAGAGACCCAGTACTTC | . | . | TRBJ2-5 | TRBV18
CSVEGQGATEAFF | TGCAGCGTTGAAGGGCAGGGGGCAACTGAAGCTTTCTTT | TRBD1 | . | TRBJ1-1 | TRBV29-1
CASSIGTGTLLNEKLFF | TGTGCCAGTAGTATTGGGACAGGAACGCTCCTTAATGAAAAACTGTTTTTT | TRBD1 | . | TRBJ1-4 | TRBV19
CASSLRQVRAANEKLFF | TGTGCCAGCAGCTTACGACAGGTTCGCGCGGCTAATGAAAAACTGTTTTTT | . | . | TRBJ1-4 | TRBV5-6
CASSFETGLTGNTIYF | TGTGCCAGCAGTTTTGAAACAGGGCTAACTGGAAACACCATATATTTT | . | . | TRBJ1-3 | TRBV28
CATSRVLVGAGNTIYF | TGTGCCACCAGCAGAGTACTGGTGGGGGCTGGAAACACCATATATTTT | . | once | TRBJ1-3 | TRBV15
CASSPGTTRRETQYF | TGTGCCAGCAGCCCCGGGACCACACGGAGGGAGACCCAGTACTTC | . | . | TRBJ2-5 | TRBV9